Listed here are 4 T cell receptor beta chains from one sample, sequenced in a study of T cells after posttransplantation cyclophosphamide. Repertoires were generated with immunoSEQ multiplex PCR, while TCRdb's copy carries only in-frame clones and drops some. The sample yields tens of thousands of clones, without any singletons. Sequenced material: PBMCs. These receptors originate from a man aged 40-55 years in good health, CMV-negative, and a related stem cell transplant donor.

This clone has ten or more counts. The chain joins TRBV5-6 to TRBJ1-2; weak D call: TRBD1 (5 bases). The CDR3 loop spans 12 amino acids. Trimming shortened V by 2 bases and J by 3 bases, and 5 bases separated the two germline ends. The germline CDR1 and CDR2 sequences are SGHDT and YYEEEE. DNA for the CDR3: TGTGCCAGCAGCTTAGGGGACTATGGCTACACCTTC. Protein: CASSLGDYGYTF.

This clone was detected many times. The CDR3 spells CASSFGGRSPLHF. The CDR3 region has the DNA TGTGCCAGCAGTTTTGGGGGCAGATCACCCCTCCACTTT. The V and J genes are TRBV27 and TRBJ1-6; the D gene is possibly TRBD1 (6 bases). Germline assignment: CDR1 MNHEY and CDR2 SMNVEV (reference sequence). The ends were cut back, 3 bases at V and 10 bases at J, with 10 bases in the middle. The CDR3 length is 13 residues.

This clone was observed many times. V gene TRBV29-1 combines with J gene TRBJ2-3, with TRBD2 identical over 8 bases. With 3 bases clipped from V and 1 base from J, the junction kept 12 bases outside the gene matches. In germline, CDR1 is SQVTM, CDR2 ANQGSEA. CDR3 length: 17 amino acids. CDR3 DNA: TGCAGCGTTGAGCTAAGCGGGAGCCCCCCCGGCACAGATACGCAGTATTTT. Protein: CSVELSGSPPGTDTQYF.

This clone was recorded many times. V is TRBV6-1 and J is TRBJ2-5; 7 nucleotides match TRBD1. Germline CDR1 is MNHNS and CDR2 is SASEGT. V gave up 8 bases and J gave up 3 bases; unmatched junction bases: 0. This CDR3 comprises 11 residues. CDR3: CASQGEETQYF. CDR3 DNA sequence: TGTGCCAGCCAGGGGGAAGAGACCCAGTACTTC.